This TCR beta chain comes out of a study of blood T cell repertoires in COVID-19. Study overall: The United States, Italy and Spain supplied acute and convalescent COVID-19 samples. Sources were T cells, B-cell-depleted T cells, or PBMCs; the material itself was cDNA or gDNA.

Authors' processing steps: Amplification from reference gene primers served as the basis for estimated nucleated cell counts. Libraries were prepared by immunoSEQ multiplex PCR; TCRdb keeps only in-frame clonotypes and omits some of them. The V and J calls and the clone size are those of that table, but D and trimming were determined from the DNA. The sample includes about 16,000 clones, roughly nine tenths seen only once; the top ten take more than 20%. Germline V gene data show CDR1 as MNHEY and CDR2 as SVGAGI. The V end was cut by 9 bases, the J end by 0 bases, with 11 bases between. The CDR3 extends over 13 amino acids.

The chain has TRBV6-5 and TRBJ1-1, with unresolved D. The receptor's source is a man aged 60 to 69 with acute or convalescent COVID-19. The material sequenced was peripheral blood. CDR3 nucleotides: TGTGCCAGTAAACGGGGTATGAACACTGAAGCTTTCTTT. Residues: CASKRGMNTEAFF.